The rows below give T cell receptor beta chains drawn from one sample of a study of breast tumors, draining lymph nodes, adjacent tissues. Each CDR3 protein is one row after TCRdb ran MiXCR on the multiplex PCR reads. This table has 50,000 to 75,000 distinct CDR3 sequences, approximately 54% appearing once. The sequencing sample was made of breast tumor tissue. The origin of the receptors is a female donor with breast cancer. Some clones in this sample may be carry-over from other donors' samples. The CDR3 runs from the conserved cysteine through the conserved F or W. The D gene is left open where the match is weak. Only some rows state a clone size, as once, few, many or a class for expanded clones.

D: TRBD1
size: many
J: TRBJ2-1
V: TRBV11-2
DNA: TGTGCCAGCAGGGCGACAGGGGGCGCGAAGCATGAGCAGTTCTTC
CDR3: CASRATGGAKHEQFF

D: TRBD2
size: -
J: TRBJ2-1
V: TRBV7-9
DNA: TGTGCCAGCAGTGCGGGGCTAGCGGGAGCGGAGCAGTTCTTC
CDR3: CASSAGLAGAEQFF

D: -
size: once
J: TRBJ2-7
V: TRBV7-6
DNA: TGTGCCGGCGGCTCAGGCCCGGGAGCCGCCTACGAGCAGTACTTC
CDR3: CAGGSGPGAAYEQYF

D: TRBD1
size: many
J: TRBJ1-2
V: TRBV20-1
DNA: TGCAGTGCTAGAGGGACAGGGGCGCGGGGCTACACCTTC
CDR3: CSARGTGARGYTF

D: -
size: once
J: TRBJ2-3
V: TRBV7-9
DNA: TGTGCCAGCAGCTTAGCGGCCAAAGGAGATACGCAGTATTTT
CDR3: CASSLAAKGDTQYF

D: -
size: -
J: TRBJ2-3
V: TRBV24-1
DNA: TGTGCCACCAGTGATTCGACCACAGATACGCAGTATTTT
CDR3: CATSDSTTDTQYF

D: TRBD1
size: -
J: TRBJ2-3
V: TRBV7-9
DNA: TGTGCCAGCAGCCCGCAACCCCCGGGACAGTCAAGCACAGATACGCAGTATTTT
CDR3: CASSPQPPGQSSTDTQYF

D: -
size: few
J: TRBJ2-7
V: TRBV15
DNA: TGTGCCACCAGCAGCTTGGGTTGGGGCCAGCTTTCCGAGCAGTACTTC
CDR3: CATSSLGWGQLSEQYF

D: -
size: many
J: TRBJ2-7
V: TRBV20-1
DNA: TGCAGTGCTAGAGAGGCGGGACCCTCTGAGGTTTACGAGCAGTACTTC
CDR3: CSAREAGPSEVYEQYF

D: -
size: -
J: TRBJ2-2
V: TRBV7-3
DNA: TGTGCCAGCAGTGAGGGATGGGACACCGGGGAGCTGTTTTTT
CDR3: CASSEGWDTGELFF

D: TRBD1
size: -
J: TRBJ1-5
V: TRBV2
DNA: TGTGCCAGCAGTGCCGCCCGGACAGGTGCAAATCAGCCCCAGCATTTT
CDR3: CASSAARTGANQPQHF

D: -
size: many
J: TRBJ1-2
V: TRBV7-2
DNA: TGTGCCAGCAGCTTAGCGACGAGGGCCCATGGCTACACCTTC
CDR3: CASSLATRAHGYTF

D: -
size: -
J: TRBJ1-2
V: TRBV19
DNA: TGTACCAGTAGCGCAGACTACCCGACGTACTATGGCTACACCTTC
CDR3: CTSSADYPTYYGYTF

D: -
size: many
J: TRBJ2-3
V: TRBV7-8
DNA: TGTGCCAGCTCCTTTTTAGGGCGGAGCGGGGGTAGGGACAGAGATACGCAGTATTTT
CDR3: CASSFLGRSGGRDRDTQYF

D: -
size: many
J: TRBJ1-3
V: TRBV11-2
DNA: TGTGCCAGCAGCTTAGATACGGGCGTCTCTGGAAACACCATATATTTT
CDR3: CASSLDTGVSGNTIYF

D: -
size: -
J: TRBJ2-3
V: TRBV20-1
DNA: TGCAGTTCGGAAATGGAGGATGAGCAGTATTTT
CDR3: CSSEMEDEQYF

D: -
size: -
J: TRBJ2-5
V: TRBV20-1
DNA: TGCAGTGCTAGCCAGAGTTCCCCCGAGACCCAGTACTTC
CDR3: CSASQSSPETQYF